This T cell receptor beta chain was captured by sequencing in a study of blood T cell repertoires in COVID-19. Overall study: T cells, B-cell-depleted T cells, or PBMCs provided the cDNA or gDNA that served as material.

CDR1 is SNHLY, CDR2 FYNNEI, per germline. The CDR3 runs 13 residues. Trimming shortened V by 6 bases and J by 9 bases, and 14 bases separated the two germline ends. Repertoires were generated with immunoSEQ multiplex PCR, while TCRdb's copy carries only in-frame clones and drops some. The sample has about 64,000 clones; approximately 80% are singletons. This rearrangement joins TRBV2 to TRBJ2-2; no clear D. The source of this sequence is a man at least 80 years old with acute or convalescent COVID-19. The sample consisted of peripheral blood. DNA of the CDR3: TGTGCCAGCAGCGTGAATAGTATCCGGGAGCTGTTTTTT. Translation gives CASSVNSIRELFF.